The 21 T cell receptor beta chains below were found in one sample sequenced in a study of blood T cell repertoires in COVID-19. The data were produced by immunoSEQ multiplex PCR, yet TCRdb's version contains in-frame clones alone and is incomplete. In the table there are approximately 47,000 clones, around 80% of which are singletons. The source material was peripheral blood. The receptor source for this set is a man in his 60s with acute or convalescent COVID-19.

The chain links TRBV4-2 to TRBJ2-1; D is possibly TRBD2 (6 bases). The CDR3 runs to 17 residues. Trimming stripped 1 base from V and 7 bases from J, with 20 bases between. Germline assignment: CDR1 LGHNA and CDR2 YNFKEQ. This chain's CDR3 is CASSQVEGGRAGNEQFF. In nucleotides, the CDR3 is TGTGCCAGCAGCCAAGTAGAGGGTGGTAGGGCGGGGAATGAGCAGTTCTTC.

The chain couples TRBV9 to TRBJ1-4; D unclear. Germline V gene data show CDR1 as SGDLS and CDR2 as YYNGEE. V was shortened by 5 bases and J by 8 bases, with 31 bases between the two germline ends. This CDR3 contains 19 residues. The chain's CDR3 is CASRENDSGNGRWWEKLFF. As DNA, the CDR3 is TGTGCCAGCAGGGAGAATGACTCGGGGAATGGTCGGTGGTGGGAAAAACTGTTTTTT.

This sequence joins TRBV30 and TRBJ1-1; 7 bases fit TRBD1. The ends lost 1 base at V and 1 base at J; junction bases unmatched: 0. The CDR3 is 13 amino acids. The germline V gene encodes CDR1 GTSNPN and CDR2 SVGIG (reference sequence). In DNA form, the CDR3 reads TGTGCCTGGAGTGGACAGGGGAACACTGAAGCTTTCTTT. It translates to CAWSGQGNTEAFF.

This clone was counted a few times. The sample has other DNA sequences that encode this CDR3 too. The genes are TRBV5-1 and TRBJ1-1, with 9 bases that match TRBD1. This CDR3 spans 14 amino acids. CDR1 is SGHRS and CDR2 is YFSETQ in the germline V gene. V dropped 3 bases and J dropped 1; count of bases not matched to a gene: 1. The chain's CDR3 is CASSWTGANTEAFF. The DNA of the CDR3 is TGCGCCAGCAGCTGGACAGGGGCGAACACTGAAGCTTTCTTT. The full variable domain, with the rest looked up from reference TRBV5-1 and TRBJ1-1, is KAGVTQTPRYLIKTRGQQVTLSCSPISGHRSVSWYQQTPGQGLQFLFEYFSETQRNKGNFPGRFSGRQFSNSRSEMNVSTLELGDSALYLCASSWTGANTEAFFGQGTRLTVV.

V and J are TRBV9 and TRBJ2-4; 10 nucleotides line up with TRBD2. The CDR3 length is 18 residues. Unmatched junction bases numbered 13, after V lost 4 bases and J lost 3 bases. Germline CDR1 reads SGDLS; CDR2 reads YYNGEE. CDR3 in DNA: TGTGCCAGCAGCTTAAAAGCGGGGGGGCTTTGGGACAAAAACATTCAGTACTTC. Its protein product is CASSLKAGGLWDKNIQYF.

The DNA for the CDR3 is TGTGCCTGGAGTGTAGGGGTGAACACTGAAGCTTTCTTT. Its translation is CAWSVGVNTEAFF. V gene TRBV30 combines with J gene TRBJ1-1; the D gene is possibly TRBD1 (5 bases). The V gene lost 0 bases and the J gene lost 0 bases, with 5 bases spanning the gap. The CDR3 totals 13 residues. CDR1 and CDR2 from the germline V gene are GTSNPN and SVGIG (reference sequence).

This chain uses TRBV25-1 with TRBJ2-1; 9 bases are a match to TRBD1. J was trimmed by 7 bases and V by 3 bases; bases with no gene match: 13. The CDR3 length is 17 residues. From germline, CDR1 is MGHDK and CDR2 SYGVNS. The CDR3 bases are TGTGCCAGCAGTGATTTTTGGTCGACAGGGGGGGCGAATGAGCAGTTCTTC. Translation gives CASSDFWSTGGANEQFF.

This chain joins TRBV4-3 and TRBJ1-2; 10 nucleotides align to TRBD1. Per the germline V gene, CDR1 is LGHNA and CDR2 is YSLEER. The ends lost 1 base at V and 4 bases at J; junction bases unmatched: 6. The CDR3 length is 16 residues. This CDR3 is CASSQGTGGLGYGYTF. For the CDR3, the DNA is TGCGCCAGCAGCCAAGGGACAGGGGGTCTTGGCTATGGCTACACCTTC.

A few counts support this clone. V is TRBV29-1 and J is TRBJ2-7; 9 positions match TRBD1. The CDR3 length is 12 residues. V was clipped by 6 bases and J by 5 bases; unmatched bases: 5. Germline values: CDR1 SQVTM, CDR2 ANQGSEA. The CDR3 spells CSVAQGADEQYF. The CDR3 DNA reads TGCAGCGTCGCACAGGGGGCTGACGAGCAGTACTTC.

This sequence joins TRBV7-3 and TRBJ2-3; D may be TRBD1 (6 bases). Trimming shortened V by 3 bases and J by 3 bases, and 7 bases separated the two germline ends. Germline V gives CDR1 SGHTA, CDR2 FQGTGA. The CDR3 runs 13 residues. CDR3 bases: TGTGCCAGCAGCTTGGACAGTACAGATACGCAGTATTTT. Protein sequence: CASSLDSTDTQYF.

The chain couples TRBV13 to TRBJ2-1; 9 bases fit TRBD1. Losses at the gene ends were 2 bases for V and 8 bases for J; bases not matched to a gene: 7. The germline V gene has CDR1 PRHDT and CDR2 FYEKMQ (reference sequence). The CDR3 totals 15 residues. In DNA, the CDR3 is TGTGCCAGCAGCTTACGTGGGACAGGGAAAGATGAGCAGTTCTTC. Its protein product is CASSLRGTGKDEQFF.

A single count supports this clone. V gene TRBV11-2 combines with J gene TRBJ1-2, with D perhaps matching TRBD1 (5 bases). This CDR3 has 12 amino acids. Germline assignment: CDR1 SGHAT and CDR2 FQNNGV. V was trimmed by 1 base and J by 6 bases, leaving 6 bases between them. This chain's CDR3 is CASSLGRDGYTF. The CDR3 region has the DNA TGTGCCAGCAGCTTAGGCAGGGATGGCTACACCTTC.

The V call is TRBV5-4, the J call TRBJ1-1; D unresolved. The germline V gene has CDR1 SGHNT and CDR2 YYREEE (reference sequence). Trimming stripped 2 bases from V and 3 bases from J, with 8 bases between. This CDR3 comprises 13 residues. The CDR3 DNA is TGTGCCAGCAGCTTCGGGGATGACACTGAAGCTTTCTTT. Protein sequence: CASSFGDDTEAFF.

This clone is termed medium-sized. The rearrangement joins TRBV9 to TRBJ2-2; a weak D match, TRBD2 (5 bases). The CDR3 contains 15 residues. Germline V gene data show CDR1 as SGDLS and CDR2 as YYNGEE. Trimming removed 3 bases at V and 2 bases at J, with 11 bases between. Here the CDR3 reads CASSARGLNTGELFF. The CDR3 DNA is TGTGCCAGCAGCGCCAGAGGGTTAAACACCGGGGAGCTGTTTTTT.

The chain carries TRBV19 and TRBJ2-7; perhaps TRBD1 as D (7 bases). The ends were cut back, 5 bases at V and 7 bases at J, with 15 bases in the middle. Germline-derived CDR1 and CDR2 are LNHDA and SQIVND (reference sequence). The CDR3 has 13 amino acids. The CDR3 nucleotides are TGTGCCAGTAGTGCAAAGACAGGGAGGGAGCAGTACTTC. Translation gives CASSAKTGREQYF. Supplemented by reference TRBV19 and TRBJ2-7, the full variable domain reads DGGITQSPKYLFRKEGQNVTLSCEQNLNHDAMYWYRQDPGQGLRLIYYSQIVNDFQKGDIAEGYSVSREKKESFPLTVTSAQKNPTAFYLCASSAKTGREQYFGPGTRLTVT.

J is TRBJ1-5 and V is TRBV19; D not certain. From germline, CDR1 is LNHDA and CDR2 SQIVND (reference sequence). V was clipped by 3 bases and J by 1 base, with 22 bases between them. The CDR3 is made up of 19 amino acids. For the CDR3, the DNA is TGTGCCAGTAGTATGCCCTCCGGCAGGAAGGTTTCGAGCAATCAGCCCCAGCATTTT. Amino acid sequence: CASSMPSGRKVSSNQPQHF.

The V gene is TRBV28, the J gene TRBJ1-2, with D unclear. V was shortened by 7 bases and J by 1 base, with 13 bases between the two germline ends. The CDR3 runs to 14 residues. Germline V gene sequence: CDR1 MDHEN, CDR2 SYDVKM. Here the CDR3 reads CASIQYGVNYGYTF. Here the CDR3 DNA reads TGTGCCAGCATTCAATATGGAGTTAACTATGGCTACACCTTC.

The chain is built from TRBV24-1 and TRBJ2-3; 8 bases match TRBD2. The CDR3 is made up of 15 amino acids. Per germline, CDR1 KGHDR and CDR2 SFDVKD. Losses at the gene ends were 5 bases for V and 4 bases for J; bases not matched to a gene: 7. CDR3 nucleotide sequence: TGTGCCACCAGTGCTTCAACGGGGGGGCCAGATACGCAGTATTTT. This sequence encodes CATSASTGGPDTQYF.

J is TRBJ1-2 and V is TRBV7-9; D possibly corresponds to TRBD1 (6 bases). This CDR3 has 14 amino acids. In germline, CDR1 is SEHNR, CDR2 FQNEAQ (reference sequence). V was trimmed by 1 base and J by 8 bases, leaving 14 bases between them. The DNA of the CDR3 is TGTGCCAGCAGCTTAGGAACTCAGGGGCAAGGCTACACCTTC. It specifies CASSLGTQGQGYTF.

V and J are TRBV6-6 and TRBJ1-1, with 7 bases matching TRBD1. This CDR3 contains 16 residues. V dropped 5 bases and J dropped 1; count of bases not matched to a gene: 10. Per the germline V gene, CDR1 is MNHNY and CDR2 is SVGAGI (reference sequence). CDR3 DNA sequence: TGTGCCAGCAGTCGAGGGGGCTGGATGTCGAACACTGAAGCTTTCTTT. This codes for CASSRGGWMSNTEAFF.

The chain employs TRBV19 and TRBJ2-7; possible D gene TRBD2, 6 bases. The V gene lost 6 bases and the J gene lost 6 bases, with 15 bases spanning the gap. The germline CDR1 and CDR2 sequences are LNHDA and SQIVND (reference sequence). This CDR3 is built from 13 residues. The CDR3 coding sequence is TGTGCCAGTAGCCCCGAGGGAGGCGGCGAGCAGTACTTC. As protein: CASSPEGGGEQYF.